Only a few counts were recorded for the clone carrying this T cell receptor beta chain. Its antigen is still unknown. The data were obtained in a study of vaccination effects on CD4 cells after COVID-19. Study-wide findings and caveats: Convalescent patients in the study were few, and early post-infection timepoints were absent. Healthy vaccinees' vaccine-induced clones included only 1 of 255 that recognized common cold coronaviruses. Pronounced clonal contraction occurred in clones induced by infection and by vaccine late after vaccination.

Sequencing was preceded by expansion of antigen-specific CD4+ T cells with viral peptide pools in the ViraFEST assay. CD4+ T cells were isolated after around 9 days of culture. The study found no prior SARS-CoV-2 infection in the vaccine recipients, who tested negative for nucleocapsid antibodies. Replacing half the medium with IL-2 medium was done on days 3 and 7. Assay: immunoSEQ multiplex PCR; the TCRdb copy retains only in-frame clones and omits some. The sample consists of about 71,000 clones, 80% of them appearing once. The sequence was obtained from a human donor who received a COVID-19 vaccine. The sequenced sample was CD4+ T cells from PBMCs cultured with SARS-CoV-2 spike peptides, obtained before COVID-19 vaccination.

CDR3 sequence reads: CASSLSPQVSSYNSPLHF. Here the CDR3 DNA reads TGTGCCAGCAGCTTATCCCCCCAAGTGAGCTCCTATAATTCACCCCTCCACTTT. The rearrangement joins TRBV3-1 (or the pseudogene TRBV3-2) to TRBJ1-6, with D unclear. This CDR3 region has 18 residues. Germline V CDR1 and CDR2: LGHDT, YNNKEL (reference sequence). The V end was cut by 5 bases, the J end by 0 bases, with 17 bases between.